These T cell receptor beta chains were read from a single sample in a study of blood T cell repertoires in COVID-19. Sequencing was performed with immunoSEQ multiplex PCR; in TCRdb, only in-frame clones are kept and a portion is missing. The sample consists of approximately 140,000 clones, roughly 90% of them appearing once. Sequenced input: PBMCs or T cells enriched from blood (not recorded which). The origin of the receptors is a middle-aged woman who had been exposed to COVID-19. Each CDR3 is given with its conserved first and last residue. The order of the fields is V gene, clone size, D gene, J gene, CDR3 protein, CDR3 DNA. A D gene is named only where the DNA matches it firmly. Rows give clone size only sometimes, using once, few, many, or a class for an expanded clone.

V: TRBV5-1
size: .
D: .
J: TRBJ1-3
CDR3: CASSSQSGNTIYF
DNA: TGCGCCAGCAGCTCACAATCTGGAAACACCATATATTTT

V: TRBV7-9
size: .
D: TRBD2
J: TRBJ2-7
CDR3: CASSSQSGTAEQYF
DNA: TGTGCCAGCAGCTCCCAAAGCGGGACGGCCGAGCAGTACTTC

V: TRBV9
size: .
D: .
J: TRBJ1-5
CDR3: CASSQSGQPNQPQHF
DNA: TGTGCCAGCAGCCAGTCTGGGCAGCCCAATCAGCCCCAGCATTTT

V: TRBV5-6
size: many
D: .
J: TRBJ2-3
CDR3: CASSFGTGGTDTQYF
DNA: TGTGCCAGCAGCTTCGGCACAGGAGGGACAGATACGCAGTATTTT

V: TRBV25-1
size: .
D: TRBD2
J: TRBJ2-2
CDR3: CASSAPTSGGITGELFF
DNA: TGTGCCAGCAGTGCCCCCACTAGCGGGGGAATCACCGGGGAGCTGTTTTTT

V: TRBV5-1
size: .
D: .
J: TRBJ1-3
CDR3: CASSFVGFGDSGNTIYF
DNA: TGCGCCAGCAGCTTCGTAGGGTTCGGGGACTCTGGAAACACCATATATTTT

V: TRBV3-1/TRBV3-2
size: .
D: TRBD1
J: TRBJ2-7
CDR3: CASGQGEAYEQYF
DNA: TGTGCCAGCGGACAGGGGGAAGCCTACGAGCAGTACTTC

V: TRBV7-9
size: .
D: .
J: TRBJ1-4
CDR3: CASSLAPPGSTNEKLFF
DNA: TGTGCCAGCAGCTTAGCGCCTCCCGGGTCAACTAATGAAAAACTGTTTTTT

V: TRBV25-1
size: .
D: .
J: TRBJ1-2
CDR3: CASSERGWGDEGYTF
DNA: TGTGCCAGCAGTGAAAGAGGGTGGGGGGACGAAGGCTACACCTTC

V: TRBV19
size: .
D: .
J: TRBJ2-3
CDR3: CASSTTTAGRGDTQYF
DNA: TGTGCCAGTAGTACCACGACAGCGGGTAGGGGAGATACGCAGTATTTT

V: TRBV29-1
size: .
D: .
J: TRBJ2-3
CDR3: CSVVRRGNTQYF
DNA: TGCAGCGTTGTGCGCAGGGGTAACACGCAGTATTTT

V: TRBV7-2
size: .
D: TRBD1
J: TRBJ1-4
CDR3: CASSLTGQGEKLFF
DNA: TGTGCCAGCAGCTTAACCGGACAGGGTGAAAAACTGTTTTTT

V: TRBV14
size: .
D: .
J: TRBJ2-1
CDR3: CASSQELARYNEQFF
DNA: TGTGCCAGCAGCCAAGAGCTAGCGAGGTACAATGAGCAGTTCTTC

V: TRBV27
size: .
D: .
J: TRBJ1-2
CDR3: CASSPTGDHYGYTF
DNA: TGTGCCAGCAGTCCGACAGGAGATCACTATGGCTACACCTTC

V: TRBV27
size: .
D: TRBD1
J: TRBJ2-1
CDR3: CASSLYPGTGTYNEQFF
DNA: TGTGCCAGCAGTTTATATCCCGGGACAGGGACCTACAATGAGCAGTTCTTC

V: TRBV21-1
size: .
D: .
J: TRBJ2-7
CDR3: CASSKKRTGQEVITRQYF
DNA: TGTGCCAGCAGCAAAAAAAGGACTGGACAGGAGGTAATAACGAGGCAGTACTTC

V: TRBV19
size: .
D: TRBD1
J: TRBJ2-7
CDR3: CASSIGQAPYEQYF
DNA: TGTGCCAGTAGTATCGGACAGGCCCCCTACGAGCAGTACTTC

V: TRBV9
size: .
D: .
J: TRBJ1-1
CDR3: CASSGRLNTEAFF
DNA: TGTGCCAGCAGCGGGAGGTTGAACACTGAAGCTTTCTTT

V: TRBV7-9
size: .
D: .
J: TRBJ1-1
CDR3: CASSQTAGLTEAFF
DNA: TGTGCCAGCAGCCAGACCGCAGGTCTTACTGAAGCTTTCTTT

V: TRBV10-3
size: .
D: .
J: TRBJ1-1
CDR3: CATQGNTEAFF
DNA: TGTGCCACACAGGGGAACACTGAAGCTTTCTTT

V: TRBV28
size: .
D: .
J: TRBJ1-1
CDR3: CASSSMTVSEAFF
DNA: TGTGCCAGCAGTTCCATGACAGTCTCTGAAGCTTTCTTT

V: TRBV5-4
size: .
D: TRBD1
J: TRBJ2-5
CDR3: CASSFPQGLETQYF
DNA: TGTGCCAGCAGCTTTCCACAGGGGCTAGAGACCCAGTACTTC

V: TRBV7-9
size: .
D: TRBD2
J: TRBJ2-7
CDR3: CASSGSQSGSIDEQYF
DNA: TGTGCCAGCAGCGGGTCCCAAAGCGGGAGCATCGACGAGCAGTACTTC

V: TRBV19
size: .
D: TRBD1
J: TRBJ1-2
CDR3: CASSPSTGYYYGYTF
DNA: TGTGCCAGTAGTCCTTCGACAGGGTACTACTATGGCTACACCTTC

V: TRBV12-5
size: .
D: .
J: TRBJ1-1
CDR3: CASGLVLGGLPTEAFF
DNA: TGTGCTAGTGGTTTGGTACTTGGCGGCCTTCCGACGGAAGCTTTCTTT

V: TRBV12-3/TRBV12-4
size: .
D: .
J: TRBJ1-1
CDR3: CASRPGVAEAFF
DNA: TGTGCCAGCAGACCAGGGGTGGCTGAAGCTTTCTTT

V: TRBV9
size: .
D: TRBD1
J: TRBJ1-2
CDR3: CASSTTGTDYGYTF
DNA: TGTGCCAGCAGCACAACCGGGACAGACTATGGCTACACCTTC

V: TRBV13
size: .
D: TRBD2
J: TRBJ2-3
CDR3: CASSGGLAGPDTQYF
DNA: TGTGCCAGCAGCGGTGGACTAGCCGGCCCAGATACGCAGTATTTT

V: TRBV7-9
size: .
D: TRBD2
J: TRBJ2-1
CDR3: CACSVTSGIPSYNEQFF
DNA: TGTGCCTGCTCGGTAACTAGCGGGATCCCCTCCTACAATGAGCAGTTCTTC

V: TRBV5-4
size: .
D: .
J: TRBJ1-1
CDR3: CASSLPTGLEAFF
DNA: TGTGCCAGCAGCTTGCCGACAGGATTAGAAGCTTTCTTT

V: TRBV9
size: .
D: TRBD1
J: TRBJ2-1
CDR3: CASSVGTEGGEQFF
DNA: TGTGCCAGCAGCGTCGGGACAGAAGGCGGTGAGCAGTTCTTC

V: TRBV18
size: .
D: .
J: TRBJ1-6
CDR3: CASSPRPGGDHNSPLHF
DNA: TGTGCCAGCTCCCCCCGCCCCGGGGGGGACCATAATTCACCCCTCCACTTT

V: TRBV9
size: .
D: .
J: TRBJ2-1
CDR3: CASSPDMGREQFF
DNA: TGTGCCAGCAGCCCTGACATGGGTCGTGAGCAGTTCTTC

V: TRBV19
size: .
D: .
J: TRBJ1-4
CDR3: CASSITPGLEEKLFF
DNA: TGTGCCAGTAGTATCACCCCCGGACTGGAGGAAAAACTGTTTTTT

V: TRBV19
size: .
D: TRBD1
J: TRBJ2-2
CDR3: CASTLRDRAGELFF
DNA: TGTGCCAGTACCCTCCGGGACAGGGCCGGGGAGCTGTTTTTT

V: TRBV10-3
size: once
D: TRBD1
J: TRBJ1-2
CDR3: CAISESGDRVRHGYTF
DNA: TGTGCCATCAGTGAGTCTGGGGACAGGGTTCGTCATGGCTACACCTTC

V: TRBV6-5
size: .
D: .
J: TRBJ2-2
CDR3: CASTTGTRTGELFF
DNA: TGTGCCAGCACCACCGGGACACGGACCGGGGAGCTGTTTTTT

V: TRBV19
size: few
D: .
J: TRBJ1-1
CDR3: CASSRVGTEAFF
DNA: TGTGCCAGTTCCAGGGTAGGTACTGAAGCTTTCTTT

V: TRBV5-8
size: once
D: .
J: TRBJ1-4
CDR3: CASSSLGESLNEKLFF
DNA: TGTGCCAGCAGCTCCCTCGGGGAAAGCCTAAATGAAAAACTGTTTTTT

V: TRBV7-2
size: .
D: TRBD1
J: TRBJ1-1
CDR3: CASSRVRDSEAFF
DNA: TGTGCCAGCAGCCGAGTCCGGGACAGCGAAGCTTTCTTT

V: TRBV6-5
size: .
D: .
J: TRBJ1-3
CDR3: CASSYLDSVRNTIYF
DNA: TGTGCCAGCAGTTACTTAGACAGCGTGAGAAACACCATATATTTT

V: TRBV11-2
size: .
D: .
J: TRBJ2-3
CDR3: CASIKLSTDTQYF
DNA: TGTGCCAGCATTAAGCTTAGCACAGATACGCAGTATTTT

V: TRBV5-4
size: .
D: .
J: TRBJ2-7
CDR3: CASSSQSGTYEQYF
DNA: TGTGCCAGCAGCTCACAGAGCGGCACCTACGAGCAGTACTTC

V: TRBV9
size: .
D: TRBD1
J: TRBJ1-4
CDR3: CASSASGTAEKLFF
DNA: TGTGCCAGCAGCGCATCGGGGACAGCCGAAAAACTGTTTTTT